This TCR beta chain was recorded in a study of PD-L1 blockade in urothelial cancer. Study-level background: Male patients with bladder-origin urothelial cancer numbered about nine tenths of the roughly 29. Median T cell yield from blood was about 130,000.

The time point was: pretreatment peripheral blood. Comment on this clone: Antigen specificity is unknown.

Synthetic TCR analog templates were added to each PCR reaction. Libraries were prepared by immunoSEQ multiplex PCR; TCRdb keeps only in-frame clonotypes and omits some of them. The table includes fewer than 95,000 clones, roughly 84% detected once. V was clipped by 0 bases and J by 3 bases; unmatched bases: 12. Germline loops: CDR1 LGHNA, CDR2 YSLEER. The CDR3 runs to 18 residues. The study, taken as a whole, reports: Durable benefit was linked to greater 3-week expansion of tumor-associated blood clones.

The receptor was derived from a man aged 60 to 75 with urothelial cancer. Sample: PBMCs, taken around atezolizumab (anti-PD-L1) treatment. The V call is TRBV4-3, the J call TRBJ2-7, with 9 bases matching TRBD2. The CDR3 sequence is CASSQDRLAGTHLYEQYF. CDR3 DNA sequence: TGCGCCAGCAGCCAAGATCGCCTAGCGGGAACTCATCTCTACGAGCAGTACTTC.